This is a list of T cell receptor beta chains from one sample in a study of cytomegalovirus exposure and HLA in healthy donors. Assay used: immunoSEQ multiplex PCR; TCRdb lists only in-frame clones, some missing. Here the sample spans about 120,000 clones, 88% being singletons. The source material was PBMCs. The receptors come from a man aged 18 to 35 in good health and CMV-seronegative. Each CDR3 is given with its conserved first and last residue.

TRBV5-4	TRBJ2-1	CASSLRLAGGTEQFF
TRBV6-1	TRBJ2-7	CASNGGGRATREQYF
TRBV28	TRBJ1-1	CASTKYRAGVTEAFF
TRBV2	TRBJ1-3	CASSAGTGKSSSGNTIYF
TRBV10-2	TRBJ2-2	CASIQQGANTGELFF
TRBV19	TRBJ2-1	CASSIGLAGPSYNEQFF
TRBV27	-	CASMASGRTYEQYF
TRBV28	TRBJ2-7	CASSGQLYEQYF
TRBV5-4	TRBJ2-7	CASSPSLASYEQYF
TRBV6-5	TRBJ1-1	CASSYGTLAGAFF
TRBV4-1	TRBJ1-3	CASRSGQNSGNTIYF
TRBV10-1	TRBJ2-3	CASSEELAGADTQYF
TRBV28	TRBJ2-7	CASSLAGGLRISYEQYF
TRBV30	TRBJ2-7	CAWSRGSQGYEQYF
TRBV11-2	TRBJ2-1	CASSLPSGGNNEQFF
TRBV21-1	TRBJ1-5	CASSKVRLYSNQPQHF
TRBV28	TRBJ2-5	CASSPGTGVPKETQYF
TRBV28	TRBJ1-5	CASSNQVSWINQPQHF
TRBV11-3	TRBJ2-1	CASSSMNEQFF
TRBV27	TRBJ2-7	CASSQGYEQYF
TRBV28	TRBJ1-2	CASSPNRGGSDYGYTF
TRBV30	TRBJ2-5	CAWSAGLVTQETQYF
TRBV18	TRBJ2-7	CASSPGTSGSYEQYF
TRBV12-2	TRBJ2-2	CASRAGLAFGTGELFF
TRBV5-1	TRBJ2-1	CASSPRIFGASGITDEQFF
TRBV6-1	TRBJ2-4	CASSDRNKGAAKNIQYF
TRBV2	TRBJ2-5	CASGSAWGLLKTQYF
TRBV10-1	TRBJ2-2	CASSELPGGPFGELFF
TRBV19	TRBJ1-5	CASSPPYGNQPQHF
TRBV27	TRBJ1-2	CASRPLEAGGGYTF
TRBV19	TRBJ1-5	CASSIRYGGSRNQPQHF
TRBV27	-	CASRFITTGPSSYEQYF
TRBV27	TRBJ2-1	CASSQDRGTYNEQFF
TRBV29-1	TRBJ2-2	CSVVLVRGLAGELFF
TRBV27	TRBJ2-2	CASSSIFPYWIAGIHGELFF
TRBV4-1	TRBJ2-1	CASSQDINNEQFF
TRBV6-1	TRBJ2-3	CASSEAYLSGGIDTQYF
TRBV27	TRBJ1-1	CASGQGGFVTEAFF
TRBV28	TRBJ1-5	CASSLESGNQPQHF
TRBV5-4	TRBJ1-1	CASSLESVGGPNTEAFF
TRBV5-6	TRBJ2-7	CASSAGTTEQYF
TRBV4-1	TRBJ1-1	CASSVGPGQGKTEAFF
TRBV10-2	TRBJ2-2	CASSEWGRDTGELFF
TRBV5-6	TRBJ1-5	CASSGQNNQPQHF